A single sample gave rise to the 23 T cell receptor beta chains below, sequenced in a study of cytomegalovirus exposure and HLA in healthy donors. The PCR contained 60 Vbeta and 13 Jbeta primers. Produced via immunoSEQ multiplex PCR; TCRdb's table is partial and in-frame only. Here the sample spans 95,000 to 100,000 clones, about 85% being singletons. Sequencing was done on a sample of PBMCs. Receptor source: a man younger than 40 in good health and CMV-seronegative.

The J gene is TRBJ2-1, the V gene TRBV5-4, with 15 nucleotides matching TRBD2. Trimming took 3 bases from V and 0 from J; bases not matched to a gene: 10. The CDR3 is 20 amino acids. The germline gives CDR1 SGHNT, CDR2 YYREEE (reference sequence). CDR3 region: CASSSRTSGRDLSSYNEQFF. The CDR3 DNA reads TGTGCCAGCAGCTCTCGGACTAGCGGGAGGGACCTAAGCTCCTACAATGAGCAGTTCTTC.

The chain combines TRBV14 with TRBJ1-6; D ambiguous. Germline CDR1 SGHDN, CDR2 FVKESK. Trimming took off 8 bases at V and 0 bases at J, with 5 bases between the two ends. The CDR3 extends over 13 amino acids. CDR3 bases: TGTGCCAGCCGGGTCTCCTATAATTCACCCCTCCACTTT. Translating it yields CASRVSYNSPLHF.

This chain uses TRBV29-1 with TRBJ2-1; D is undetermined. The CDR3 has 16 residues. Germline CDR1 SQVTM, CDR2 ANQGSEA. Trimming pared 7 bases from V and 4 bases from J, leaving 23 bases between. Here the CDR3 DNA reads TGCAGCGCCGTTAAGGAAGGTGAGCGTACTTACAATGAGCAGTTCTTC. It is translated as CSAVKEGERTYNEQFF.

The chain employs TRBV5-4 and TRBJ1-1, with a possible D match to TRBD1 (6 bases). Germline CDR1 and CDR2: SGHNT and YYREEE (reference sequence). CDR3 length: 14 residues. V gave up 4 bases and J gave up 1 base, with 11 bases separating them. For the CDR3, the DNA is TGTGCCAGCAGCCAAGACAGGAGGAACACTGAAGCTTTCTTT. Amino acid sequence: CASSQDRRNTEAFF.

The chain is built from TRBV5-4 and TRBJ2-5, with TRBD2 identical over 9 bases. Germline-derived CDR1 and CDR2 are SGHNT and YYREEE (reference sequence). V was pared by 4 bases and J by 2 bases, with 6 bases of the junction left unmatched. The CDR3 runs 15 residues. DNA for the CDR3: TGTGCCAGCAGCACCGGCGGGAGGGTACAAGAGACCCAGTACTTC. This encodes CASSTGGRVQETQYF.

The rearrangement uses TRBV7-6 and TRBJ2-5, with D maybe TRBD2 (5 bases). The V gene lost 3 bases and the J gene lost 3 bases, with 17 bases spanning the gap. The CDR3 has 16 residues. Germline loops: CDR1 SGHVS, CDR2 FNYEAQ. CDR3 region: CASSLSEGGLKETQYF. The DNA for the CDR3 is TGTGCCAGCAGCTTGTCAGAGGGCGGACTCAAAGAGACCCAGTACTTC.

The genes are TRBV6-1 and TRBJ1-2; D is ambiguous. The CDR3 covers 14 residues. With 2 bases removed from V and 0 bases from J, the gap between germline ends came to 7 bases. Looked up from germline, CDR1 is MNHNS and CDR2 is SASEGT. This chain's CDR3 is CASSEWPTNYGYTF. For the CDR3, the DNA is TGTGCCAGCAGTGAATGGCCAACTAACTATGGCTACACCTTC.

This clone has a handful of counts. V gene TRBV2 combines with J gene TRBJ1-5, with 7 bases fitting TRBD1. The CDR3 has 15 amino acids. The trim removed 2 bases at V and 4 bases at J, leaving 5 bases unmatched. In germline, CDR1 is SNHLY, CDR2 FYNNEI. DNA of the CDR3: TGTGCCAGCAGTGAATTCCCCAGGGGGAATCAGCCCCAGCATTTT. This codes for CASSEFPRGNQPQHF.

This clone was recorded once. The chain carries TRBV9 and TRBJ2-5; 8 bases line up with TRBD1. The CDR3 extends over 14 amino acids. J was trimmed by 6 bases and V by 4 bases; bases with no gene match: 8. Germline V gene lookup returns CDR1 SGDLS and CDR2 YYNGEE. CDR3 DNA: TGTGCCAGCAGCCCCAGCGCAGGGGGCCAGACCCAGTACTTC. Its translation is CASSPSAGGQTQYF.

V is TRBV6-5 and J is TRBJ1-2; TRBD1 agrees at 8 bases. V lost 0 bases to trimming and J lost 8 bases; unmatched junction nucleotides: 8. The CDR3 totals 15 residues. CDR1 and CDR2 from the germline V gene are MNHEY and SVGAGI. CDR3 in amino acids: CASSYSRTGTQGYTF. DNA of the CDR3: TGTGCCAGCAGTTACTCGAGGACAGGGACTCAGGGCTACACCTTC.

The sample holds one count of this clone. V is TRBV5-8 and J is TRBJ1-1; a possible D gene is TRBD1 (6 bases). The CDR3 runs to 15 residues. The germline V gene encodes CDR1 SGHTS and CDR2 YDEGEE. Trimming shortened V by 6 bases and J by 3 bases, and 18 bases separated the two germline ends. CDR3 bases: TGTGCCAGCACCGACCCCGCCGGGGGGCACACTGAAGCTTTCTTT. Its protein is CASTDPAGGHTEAFF.

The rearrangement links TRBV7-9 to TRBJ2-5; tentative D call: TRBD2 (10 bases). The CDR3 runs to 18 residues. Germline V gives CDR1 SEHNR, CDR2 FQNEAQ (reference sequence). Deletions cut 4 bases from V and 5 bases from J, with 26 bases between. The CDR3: CASSSPTSGTGSWETQYF. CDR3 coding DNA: TGTGCCAGCAGCTCCCCAACTAGCGGGACAGGGAGTTGGGAGACCCAGTACTTC.

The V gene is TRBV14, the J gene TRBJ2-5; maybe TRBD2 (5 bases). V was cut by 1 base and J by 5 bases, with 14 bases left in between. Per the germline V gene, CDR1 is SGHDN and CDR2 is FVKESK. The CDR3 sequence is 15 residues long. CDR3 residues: CASSQVRGSRETQYF. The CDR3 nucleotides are TGTGCCAGCAGCCAAGTCCGAGGGAGTAGGGAGACCCAGTACTTC.

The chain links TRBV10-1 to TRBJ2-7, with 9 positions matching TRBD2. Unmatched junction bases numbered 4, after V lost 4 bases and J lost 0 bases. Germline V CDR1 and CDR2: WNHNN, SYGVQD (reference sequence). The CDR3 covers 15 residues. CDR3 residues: CASSGLAGTSYEQYF. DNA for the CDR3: TGCGCCAGCAGTGGTCTAGCGGGAACCTCCTACGAGCAGTACTTC.

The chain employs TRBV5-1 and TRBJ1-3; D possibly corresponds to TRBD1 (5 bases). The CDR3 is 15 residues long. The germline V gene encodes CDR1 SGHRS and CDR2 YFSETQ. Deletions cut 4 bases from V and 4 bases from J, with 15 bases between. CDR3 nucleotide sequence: TGCGCCAGCAGCCTTCAGGGATATACAGGAAACACCATATATTTT. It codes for CASSLQGYTGNTIYF.

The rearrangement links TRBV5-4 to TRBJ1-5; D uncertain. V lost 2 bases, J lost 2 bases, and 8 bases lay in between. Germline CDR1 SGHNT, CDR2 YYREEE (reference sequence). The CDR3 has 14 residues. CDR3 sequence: CASSLGGGNQPQHF. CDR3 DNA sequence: TGTGCCAGCAGCTTAGGCGGCGGCAATCAGCCCCAGCATTTT.

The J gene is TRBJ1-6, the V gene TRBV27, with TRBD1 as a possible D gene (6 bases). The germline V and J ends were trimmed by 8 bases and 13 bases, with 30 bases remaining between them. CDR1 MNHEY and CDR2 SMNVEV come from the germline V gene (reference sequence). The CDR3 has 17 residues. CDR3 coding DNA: TGTGCCAGCCCGAGGGGGGGCGAATTTTTCCTCTACAGGCCCCTCCACTTT. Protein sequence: CASPRGGEFFLYRPLHF.

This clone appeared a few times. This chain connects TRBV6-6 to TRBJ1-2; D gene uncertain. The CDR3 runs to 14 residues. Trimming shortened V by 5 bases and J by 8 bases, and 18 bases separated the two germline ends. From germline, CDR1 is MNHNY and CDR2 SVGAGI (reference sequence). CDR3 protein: CASSNTEIMAGYTF. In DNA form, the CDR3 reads TGTGCCAGCAGTAATACGGAGATTATGGCCGGCTACACCTTC.

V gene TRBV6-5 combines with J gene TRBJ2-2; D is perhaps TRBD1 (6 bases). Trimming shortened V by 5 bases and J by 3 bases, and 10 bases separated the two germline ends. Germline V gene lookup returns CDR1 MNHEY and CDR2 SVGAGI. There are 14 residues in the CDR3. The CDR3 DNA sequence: TGTGCCAGCAGTGGGGGCCCCTACACCGGGGAGCTGTTTTTT. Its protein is CASSGGPYTGELFF.

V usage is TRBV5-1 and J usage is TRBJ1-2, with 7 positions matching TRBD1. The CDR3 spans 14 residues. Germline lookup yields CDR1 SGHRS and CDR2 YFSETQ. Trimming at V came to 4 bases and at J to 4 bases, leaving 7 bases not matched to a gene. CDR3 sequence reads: CASSAGQRGYGYTF. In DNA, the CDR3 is TGCGCCAGCAGCGCGGGACAGCGTGGCTATGGCTACACCTTC.

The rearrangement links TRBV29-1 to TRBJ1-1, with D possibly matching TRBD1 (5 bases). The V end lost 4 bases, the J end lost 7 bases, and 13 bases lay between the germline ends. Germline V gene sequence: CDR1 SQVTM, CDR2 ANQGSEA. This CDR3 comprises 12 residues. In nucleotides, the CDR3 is TGCAGCGTTGGGGCAGGGAAGGTTGAAGCTTTCTTT. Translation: CSVGAGKVEAFF.

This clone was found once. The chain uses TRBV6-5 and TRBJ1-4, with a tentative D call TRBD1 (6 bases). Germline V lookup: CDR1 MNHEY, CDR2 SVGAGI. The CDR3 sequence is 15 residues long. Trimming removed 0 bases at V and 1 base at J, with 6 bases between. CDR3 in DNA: TGTGCCAGCAGTTACTCACAGGGAACTAATGAAAAACTGTTTTTT. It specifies CASSYSQGTNEKLFF.

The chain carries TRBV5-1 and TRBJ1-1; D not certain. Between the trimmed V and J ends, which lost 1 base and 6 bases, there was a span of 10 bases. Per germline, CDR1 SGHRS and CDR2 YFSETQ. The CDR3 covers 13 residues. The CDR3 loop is CASSLFISSEAFF. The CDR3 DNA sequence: TGCGCCAGCAGCTTGTTTATCAGTTCTGAAGCTTTCTTT.